This T cell receptor (beta chain) was captured by sequencing in a study of T cell repertoires in cytomegalovirus infection. Across the whole study: Both CMV infection and a matching HLA type were indicated by public TCR beta signatures.

Whole-study results and caveats: The response measured ex vivo was dominated by TCR beta clonotypes (HLA-C-restricted and CMV-specific). Summed frequency of public TCR beta families distinguished CMV carriers with the relevant HLA.

Notes on this clonotype: Its antigen remains unidentified.

TCRdb re-called the reads with MiXCR, one entry per CDR3 protein. The profile shows nearly 70,000 distinct CDR3 sequences, 20% to 25% of them singletons. CDR3 length: 15 residues. The V gene's germline CDR1 is MDHEN and CDR2 SYDVKM. With 7 bases removed from V and 4 bases from J, the gap between germline ends came to 17 bases. The chain combines TRBV28 with TRBJ2-1; TRBD2 might be the D (6 bases). Sequences were obtained from PBMCs, sequenced either directly or after in vitro stimulation (not recorded which). The source is a human donor in good health (CMV status not recorded). Some clones in this sample may be carry-over from other donors' samples. CDR3 bases: TGTGCCAGCACAACCGCGACTAGGGTGTACAATGAGCAGTTCTTC. The encoded protein is CASTTATRVYNEQFF.